This T cell receptor beta chain was captured in a study of blood T cell repertoires in COVID-19. Overall study: In each case, the material was cDNA or gDNA derived from T cells, B-cell-depleted T cells, or PBMCs.

The CDR3 length is 13 residues. Germline V CDR1 and CDR2: MNHEY, SVGAGI. V lost 5 bases to trimming and J lost 5 bases, with 13 bases between them. In the original workflow: Using reference gene primer amplification, nucleated cell counts were estimated. The repertoire was sequenced with immunoSEQ multiplex PCR; TCRdb's copy has only in-frame clones and lacks some. Clone size and V and J calls were adopted from that table, with D and trimming inferred from the DNA. The table records 270,000 or so clones, about 89% of them present only once. Allocation to cohorts depended on clinical history reported by the participants. Symptom resolution, clearance, or two negative PCRs marked the recovered donors of Cohort 3.

This sequence joins TRBV6-5 and TRBJ2-7; D perhaps matches TRBD2 (6 bases). This TCR came from a woman aged 18 to 35 who had recovered from COVID-19. The material sequenced was PBMCs or T cells enriched from blood (not recorded which). CDR3 bases: TGTGCCAGCAGTAGGACGGCGGGGAACGAGCAGTACTTC. This encodes CASSRTAGNEQYF.